The entry that follows covers one TCR beta chain sequence. The source of the sample is a study of control samples from healthy donors and cancer patients. Sequenced by immunoSEQ multiplex PCR; TCRdb stores in-frame clones only, minus some. The table records about 150,000 clones, 90% to 95% of them present only once. Germline CDR1 reads SGHTA; CDR2 reads FQGNSA. The CDR3 is 14 residues long. With 4 bases removed from V and 5 bases from J, the gap between germline ends came to 12 bases. Sequencing used blood. This TCR was recovered from a man aged 35-49 years in good health. This chain uses TRBV7-2 with TRBJ2-1; tentative D call: TRBD1 (5 bases). In nucleotides, the CDR3 is TGTGCCAGCAGCTCCCCCGACAGAGACAATGAGCAGTTCTTC. Translated, it gives CASSSPDRDNEQFF.